The 23 T cell receptor beta chains below were found in one sample sequenced in a study of regulatory T cells in long-lasting Graves disease. The time point is: newly diagnosed GD, antithyroid drugs for less than 3 months. Making the TCR library involved RNA that had been extracted from PBMCs. Libraries of TCR beta came from iRepertoire HTBI primers plus Arm-PCR of CDR3 regions. MiXCR, applied by TCRdb to the multiplex PCR reads, yields one record per CDR3 protein. The sample holds under 500,000 distinct CDR3 sequences, about a sixth seen once. The same data also contributed to another study, on T cells in Graves' hyperthyroidism and ophthalmopathy.

The specimen was peripheral blood mononuclear cells (PBMCs), collected at new diagnosis, from a patient treated with antithyroid drugs. The receptors come from a woman aged 25 to 39 with Graves disease.

The chain combines TRBV29-1 with TRBJ2-3; D is unresolved. V was shortened by 6 bases and J by 0 bases, with 13 bases between the two germline ends. CDR1 and CDR2 (germline): SQVTM, ANQGSEA. The CDR3 consists of 14 residues. The CDR3 is CSVGRGSSTDTQYF. The CDR3 bases are TGCAGCGTCGGTCGTGGCAGCAGCACAGATACGCAGTATTTT.

This clonotype was seen at least ten times. The gene calls are TRBV12-3 or TRBV12-4 and TRBJ2-7; 8 bases are shared with TRBD2. The CDR3 runs 15 residues. Unmatched junction bases numbered 12, after V lost 6 bases and J lost 5 bases. CDR3 nucleotides: TGTGCCAGCAGGACAACTAGCGGTACTCGTGACGAGCAGTACTTC. This encodes CASRTTSGTRDEQYF.

The chain uses TRBV6-4 and TRBJ2-7; 14 bases align to TRBD2. After removal of 5 bases from V and 4 bases from J, the junction contained 19 bases not matched to a gene. This CDR3 is 20 amino acids long. CDR1 and CDR2 (germline): MRHNA, SNTAGT. The CDR3 DNA is TGTGCCAGCAGTTACCCATATAAGCCGGGACTAGCGGGAGATTTGTACGAGCAGTACTTC. This translates into CASSYPYKPGLAGDLYEQYF.

A few counts support this clonotype. The V gene is TRBV18, the J gene TRBJ1-6; 7 bases are shared with TRBD1. Germline V gene lookup returns CDR1 KGHSH and CDR2 LQKENI. This CDR3 contains 16 residues. The junction had 10 bases not matched to a gene; V was cut back by 6 bases and J by 5 bases. The CDR3 here is CASSLTGPGDNSPLHF. CDR3 nucleotide sequence: TGTGCCAGCTCTCTGACAGGGCCGGGAGATAATTCACCCCTCCACTTT.

This clonotype was picked up many times. The V gene is TRBV20-1, the J gene TRBJ2-1; maybe TRBD2 (6 bases). CDR1 and CDR2 from the germline V gene are DFQATT and SNEGSKA (reference sequence). This CDR3 is 16 amino acids long. Trimming took 8 bases from V and 6 from J, leaving 26 bases between them. CDR3 in amino acids: CSSPVLDPGGINEQFF. CDR3 DNA sequence: TGCAGTTCCCCAGTGCTAGACCCCGGGGGAATCAATGAGCAGTTCTTC.

This clonotype showed up many times. V is TRBV7-2 and J is TRBJ2-1; 11 positions agree with TRBD2. This CDR3 contains 18 residues. V lost 5 bases, J lost 4 bases, and 13 bases stayed unmatched. The germline CDR1 and CDR2 sequences are SGHTA and FQGNSA. Here the CDR3 reads CASSEKRTGTSGYNEQFF. CDR3 DNA sequence: TGTGCCAGCAGCGAGAAACGAACCGGGACTAGCGGATACAATGAGCAGTTCTTC.

The rearrangement joins TRBV20-1 to TRBJ2-4; TRBD1 might be the D (5 bases). The CDR3 totals 17 residues. From germline, CDR1 is DFQATT and CDR2 SNEGSKA (reference sequence). Between the trimmed V and J ends, which lost 7 bases and 0 bases, there was a span of 22 bases. CDR3 region: CSGDRVNLGVAKNIQYF. CDR3 coding DNA: TGCAGTGGCGATCGGGTGAACCTAGGGGTAGCCAAAAACATTCAGTACTTC.

This clonotype was observed at least ten times. The V call is TRBV30, the J call TRBJ2-1; 9 bases are a match to TRBD2. V lost 1 base and J lost 9; bases outside the gene matches: 4. The CDR3 loop spans 13 amino acids. Germline V gene lookup returns CDR1 GTSNPN and CDR2 SVGIG (reference sequence). The CDR3 nucleotides read TGTGCCTGGAGTGAGGTAGCGGGAGCTGAGCAGTTCTTC. Protein: CAWSEVAGAEQFF.

At least ten counts were recorded for this clonotype. The rearrangement links TRBV11-2 to TRBJ2-7; TRBD2 matches 7 bases. Germline lookup yields CDR1 SGHAT and CDR2 FQNNGV. V shed 7 bases and J 6 bases; nucleotides not matched to a gene: 12. The CDR3 has 14 residues. CDR3 nucleotides: TGTGCCAGCACCCTCGGCGGGAGAGGACTCGAGCAGTACTTC. Its translation: CASTLGGRGLEQYF. Filled out from reference TRBV11-2 and TRBJ2-7, the complete variable domain reads EAGVAQSPRYKIIEKRQSVAFWCNPISGHATLYWYQQILGQGPKLLIQFQNNGVVDDSQLPKDRFSAERLKGVDSTLKIQPAKLEDSAVYLCASTLGGRGLEQYFGPGTRLTVT.

This clonotype has at least ten counts. The rearrangement joins TRBV3-1 to TRBJ1-2, with 7 bases matching TRBD1. Per the germline V gene, CDR1 is LGHDT and CDR2 is YNNKEL (reference sequence). Trimming at V came to 1 base and at J to 4 bases, leaving 0 bases not matched to a gene. The CDR3 totals 13 residues. The CDR3: CASSQAGGYGYTF. The CDR3 nucleotides are TGTGCCAGCAGCCAAGCAGGGGGCTATGGCTACACCTTC.

This clonotype was observed many times. The rearrangement uses TRBV7-2 and TRBJ2-7; 10 positions match TRBD2. The CDR3 has 16 residues. V trimming: 5 bases; J trimming: 6 bases; junction bases outside the gene matches: 13. Germline V gene lookup returns CDR1 SGHTA and CDR2 FQGNSA. The CDR3 DNA reads as TGTGCCAGCAGCGCTCGCAAAGCGGGAGGGCTTCTCGAGCAGTACTTC. Amino acid sequence: CASSARKAGGLLEQYF. Supplemented by reference TRBV7-2 and TRBJ2-7, the full variable domain reads GAGVSQSPSNKVTEKGKDVELRCDPISGHTALYWYRQSLGQGLEFLIYFQGNSAPDKSGLPSDRFSAERTGGSVSTLTIQRTQQEDSAVYLCASSARKAGGLLEQYFGPGTRLTVT.

The chain has TRBV5-4 and TRBJ2-7; 8 positions agree with TRBD2. The junction had 15 bases not matched to a gene; V was cut back by 4 bases and J by 3 bases. Germline V gene sequence: CDR1 SGHNT, CDR2 YYREEE (reference sequence). The CDR3 is 17 residues long. CDR3 in amino acids: CASSDPGGGSGNYEQYF. For the CDR3, the DNA is TGTGCCAGCAGCGATCCGGGCGGGGGGAGCGGTAACTACGAGCAGTACTTC. Based on the CDR3 plus reference TRBV5-4 and TRBJ2-7, the full variable domain is ETGVTQSPTHLIKTRGQQVTLRCSSQSGHNTVSWYQQALGQGPQFIFQYYREEENGRGNFPPRFSGLQFPNYSSELNVNALELDDSALYLCASSDPGGGSGNYEQYFGPGTRLTVT.

The table lists this clonotype with many counts. The chain links TRBV18 to TRBJ1-2; D might be TRBD1 (5 bases). CDR1 and CDR2 (germline): KGHSH, LQKENI. Trimming took off 2 bases at V and 7 bases at J, with 20 bases between the two ends. The CDR3 is 16 residues long. The CDR3 DNA is TGTGCCAGCTCACCAAAACCGGGACGGACCAACGGTGGCTACACCTTC. Residues: CASSPKPGRTNGGYTF. The full variable domain, its missing parts supplied by reference TRBV18 and TRBJ1-2, is NAGVMQNPRHLVRRRGQEARLRCSPMKGHSHVYWYRQLPEEGLKFMVYLQKENIIDESGMPKERFSAEFPKEGPSILRIQQVVRGDSAAYFCASSPKPGRTNGGYTFGSGTRLTVV.

There are many counts of this clonotype. This rearrangement joins TRBV28 to TRBJ2-1; tentative D call: TRBD2 (5 bases). The germline CDR1 and CDR2 sequences are MDHEN and SYDVKM. The CDR3 sequence is 14 residues long. The V end lost 2 bases, the J end lost 9 bases, and 14 bases lay between the germline ends. The CDR3 protein is CASSLIAGRGEQFF. The CDR3 bases are TGTGCCAGCAGTTTAATCGCGGGCCGGGGTGAGCAGTTCTTC.

This clonotype has at least ten counts. The V gene is TRBV5-1, the J gene TRBJ2-2; D is unclear. The germline CDR1 and CDR2 sequences are SGHRS and YFSETQ. V dropped 9 bases and J dropped 3 bases, with 12 bases sitting between them. The length of the CDR3 is 13 residues. CDR3 residues: CATTGRDTGELFF. Here the CDR3 DNA reads TGCGCCACCACTGGACGGGACACCGGGGAGCTGTTTTTT.

Many counts were recorded for this clonotype. The V and J genes are TRBV5-8 and TRBJ1-4; the D gene is possibly TRBD1 (5 bases). V was clipped by 0 bases and J by 8 bases, with 20 bases between them. CDR1 SGHTS and CDR2 YDEGEE come from the germline V gene. This CDR3 has 17 amino acids. CDR3 loop: CASSLGPEGVIGEKLFF. CDR3 DNA sequence: TGTGCCAGCAGCTTGGGACCCGAAGGGGTGATCGGAGAAAAACTGTTTTTT. Using reference TRBV5-8 and TRBJ1-4 for the parts outside the CDR3, the full variable domain is EAGVTQSPTHLIKTRGQQATLRCSPISGHTSVYWYQQALGLGLQFLLWYDEGEERNRGNFPPRFSGRQFPNYSSELNVNALELEDSALYLCASSLGPEGVIGEKLFFGSGTQLSVL.

This clonotype appeared many times. The rearrangement uses TRBV6-1 and TRBJ2-7, with a possible D match to TRBD2 (6 bases). This CDR3 has 15 amino acids. Looked up from germline, CDR1 is MNHNS and CDR2 is SASEGT. V gave up 5 bases and J gave up 0 bases, with 14 bases separating them. The CDR3 bases are TGTGCCAGCAGTAAGGGACTCCTCAGCTCCTACGAGCAGTACTTC. This codes for CASSKGLLSSYEQYF.

Many counts were recorded for this clonotype. The chain couples TRBV11-2 to TRBJ2-1, with no clear D. The germline V gene encodes CDR1 SGHAT and CDR2 FQNNGV. This CDR3 contains 13 residues. The V end lost 5 bases, the J end lost 6 bases, and 11 bases lay between the germline ends. CDR3 nucleotides: TGTGCCAGCAGCCGTCAGCGAGTCAATGAGCAGTTCTTC. This codes for CASSRQRVNEQFF.

This clonotype has a handful of counts. The V call is TRBV4-1, the J call TRBJ1-5; TRBD1 might be the D (6 bases). The length of the CDR3 is 14 residues. Trimming took 3 bases from V and 4 from J, leaving 10 bases between them. In germline, CDR1 is MGHRA, CDR2 YSYEKL. Here the CDR3 reads CASSHQGRNQPQHF. The CDR3 DNA reads TGCGCCAGCAGCCACCAGGGGCGAAATCAGCCCCAGCATTTT.

In this sample, this clonotype turned up many times. Relative to the germline gene, one junction end is altered; a read error may explain this. The chain joins TRBV5-1 to TRBJ2-6; D is uncertain. The germline V gene has CDR1 SGHRS and CDR2 YFSETQ. The CDR3 runs 14 residues. In DNA, the CDR3 is TGTGCCAGCAGTTCCTACTCTGGGGCCAACGTCCTGACTTTC. This encodes CASSSYSGANVLTF.

Comment on this clonotype: This sequence is one base from a far larger clone and is likely a read error. V usage is TRBV12-3 or TRBV12-4 and J usage is TRBJ2-7; no reliable D call. This CDR3 region has 15 residues. CDR3 region: CASSLEGGVAYEQYF. CDR3 nucleotide sequence: TGTGCCAGCAGCTTAGAAGGCGGAGTTGCCTACGAGCAGTACTTC.

This clonotype showed up many times. The chain joins TRBV12-3 or TRBV12-4 to TRBJ2-7, with D possibly being TRBD1 (6 bases). V was trimmed by 3 bases and J by 4 bases, leaving 10 bases between them. This CDR3 has 13 residues. CDR3 region: CASSFTQGYEQYF. CDR3 DNA: TGTGCCAGCAGTTTTACTCAGGGGTACGAGCAGTACTTC.

This clonotype was detected ten times or more. The chain couples TRBV7-9 to TRBJ2-7, with D perhaps TRBD2 (5 bases). The CDR3 is made up of 12 amino acids. Trimming stripped 5 bases from V and 5 bases from J, with 10 bases between. Germline CDR1 reads SEHNR; CDR2 reads FQNEAQ (reference sequence). CDR3 region: CASSSGRDEQYF. In nucleotides, the CDR3 is TGTGCCAGCAGCAGCGGTCGAGACGAGCAGTACTTC.